Listed below are T cell receptor beta chains from one sample, sequenced in a study of T-cell reconstitution after alpha-beta-depleted transplantation in children. In TCRdb, the PCR reads were re-called with MiXCR into one record per CDR3 protein. Altogether about 76,000 distinct CDR3 sequences are present, roughly 13% being singletons, with the ten largest covering around 26%. The sequencing here drew on PBMCs, mostly from graft donor cells, taken 180 days after TCRalphabeta/CD19-depleted stem cell transplant. The receptors shown here come from a male patient aged 2 to 10 who had a stem cell transplant for acute lymphoblastic leukemia, so the T cells may come from the graft donor. Each CDR3 is given with its conserved first and last residue. Fields, in order: clone size, V gene, D gene, J gene, CDR3 DNA, CDR3 protein. The D gene is left open where the match is weak. The size of a clone is reported for some rows only, either as once, few or many, or as a class for expanded clones.

abundance: medium-sized
v_gene: TRBV20-1
d_gene: TRBD1
j_gene: TRBJ2-3
CDR3nt: TGCAGTGCTAGAGGTTGGGAGAACAGGGGGCTGATCACAGATACGCAGTATTTT
CDR3aa: CSARGWENRGLITDTQYF

abundance: many
v_gene: TRBV5-6
d_gene: NA
j_gene: TRBJ1-1
CDR3nt: TGTGCCAGCAGCCCGACAAGCCTGGCGGGAGCTTTCTTT
CDR3aa: CASSPTSLAGAFF

abundance: NA
v_gene: TRBV6-6
d_gene: NA
j_gene: TRBJ1-2
CDR3nt: TGTGCCACCAGAGGGGCCGGTCGTGGCTACACCTTC
CDR3aa: CATRGAGRGYTF

abundance: few
v_gene: TRBV18
d_gene: NA
j_gene: TRBJ1-1
CDR3nt: TGTGCCAGCTCACCACTTCAGACTGAAGCTTTCTTT
CDR3aa: CASSPLQTEAFF

abundance: NA
v_gene: TRBV25-1
d_gene: NA
j_gene: TRBJ2-7
CDR3nt: TGTGCCAGCAGTGACCTAGCTACTCCCTACGAGCAGTACTTC
CDR3aa: CASSDLATPYEQYF

abundance: many
v_gene: TRBV5-1
d_gene: NA
j_gene: TRBJ2-6
CDR3nt: TGCGCCAGCAGCGCCTCGGTCGGGTGGGCCGGGGCCAACGTCCTGACTTTC
CDR3aa: CASSASVGWAGANVLTF

abundance: few
v_gene: TRBV3-1
d_gene: NA
j_gene: TRBJ2-2
CDR3nt: TGTGCCAGCAGCCAAGTCGTTAGCAACGGGGAGCTGTTTTTT
CDR3aa: CASSQVVSNGELFF

abundance: NA
v_gene: TRBV3-1
d_gene: NA
j_gene: TRBJ2-1
CDR3nt: TGTGCCAGCAGCCAAGATTCGGCAGCCCGCTCCTACAATGAGCAGTTCTTC
CDR3aa: CASSQDSAARSYNEQFF

abundance: few
v_gene: TRBV7-2
d_gene: NA
j_gene: TRBJ1-4
CDR3nt: TGTGCCAGCAGCTTTGGGGCAATGGTCGGGGAAAAACTGTTTTTT
CDR3aa: CASSFGAMVGEKLFF

abundance: many
v_gene: TRBV7-9
d_gene: NA
j_gene: TRBJ1-2
CDR3nt: TGCGCCAGCAGCTTGGGGGCAGACTATGGCTACACCTTC
CDR3aa: CASSLGADYGYTF

abundance: NA
v_gene: TRBV9
d_gene: TRBD1
j_gene: TRBJ1-3
CDR3nt: TGTGCCAGCAGCCCAAGCCGGGACAGGGTTGGAAACACCATATATTTT
CDR3aa: CASSPSRDRVGNTIYF

abundance: NA
v_gene: TRBV7-9
d_gene: TRBD1
j_gene: TRBJ2-3
CDR3nt: TGTGCCACCCCGGGACAGGAGGCATTTTCCACAGATACGCAGTATTTT
CDR3aa: CATPGQEAFSTDTQYF

abundance: NA
v_gene: TRBV9
d_gene: NA
j_gene: TRBJ1-4
CDR3nt: TGTGCCAGCAGCGTAGAAGACGATGAGAGCCTGCCGGAGGAAAAACTGTTTTTT
CDR3aa: CASSVEDDESLPEEKLFF

abundance: few
v_gene: TRBV5-6
d_gene: NA
j_gene: TRBJ1-6
CDR3nt: TGTGCCAGCAGCTACAGGGACTCCTATAATTCACCCCTCCACTTT
CDR3aa: CASSYRDSYNSPLHF

abundance: NA
v_gene: TRBV6-2/TRBV6-3
d_gene: NA
j_gene: TRBJ2-1
CDR3nt: TGTGCCAGCAGTTACCGGCAGATAAGCTCCTACAATGAGCAGTTCTTC
CDR3aa: CASSYRQISSYNEQFF

abundance: NA
v_gene: TRBV30
d_gene: NA
j_gene: TRBJ2-2
CDR3nt: TGTGCCTGGAGTGTAGGGAGTATAAACACCGGGGAGCTGTTTTTT
CDR3aa: CAWSVGSINTGELFF

abundance: NA
v_gene: TRBV12-3/TRBV12-4
d_gene: NA
j_gene: TRBJ2-5
CDR3nt: TGTGCCAGCAGTTTACCACCGGAAGAGACCCAGTACTTC
CDR3aa: CASSLPPEETQYF

abundance: few
v_gene: TRBV7-2
d_gene: NA
j_gene: TRBJ1-4
CDR3nt: TGTGCCAGCAGCTTAGTTAAGAACCTTAATGAAAAACTGTTTTTT
CDR3aa: CASSLVKNLNEKLFF

abundance: NA
v_gene: TRBV5-5
d_gene: NA
j_gene: TRBJ2-2
CDR3nt: TGTGCCAGCAGCTTCGGCGCGAACACCGGGGAGCTGTTTTTT
CDR3aa: CASSFGANTGELFF

abundance: few
v_gene: TRBV18
d_gene: NA
j_gene: TRBJ2-7
CDR3nt: TGTGCCAGCTCACCCCGAGGGGGGCAGGTACCCACCTACGAGCAGTACTTC
CDR3aa: CASSPRGGQVPTYEQYF

abundance: many
v_gene: TRBV7-8
d_gene: NA
j_gene: TRBJ2-3
CDR3nt: TGTGCCAGCAGCTTAGCGCGAGCTAGCACAGATACGCAGTATTTT
CDR3aa: CASSLARASTDTQYF

abundance: NA
v_gene: TRBV6-1
d_gene: NA
j_gene: TRBJ1-5
CDR3nt: TGTGCCCCACTGGGGAAGAGAGGCAATCAGCCCCAGCATTTT
CDR3aa: CAPLGKRGNQPQHF

abundance: NA
v_gene: TRBV11-2
d_gene: NA
j_gene: TRBJ1-2
CDR3nt: TGTGCCAGCAGCCTCCACCTTGGACCGAGCTACACCTTC
CDR3aa: CASSLHLGPSYTF

abundance: many
v_gene: TRBV5-1
d_gene: NA
j_gene: TRBJ2-2
CDR3nt: TGCGCCAGCAGCTTAACGGGGGCAGTCAACACCGGGGAGCTGTTTTTT
CDR3aa: CASSLTGAVNTGELFF

abundance: NA
v_gene: TRBV15
d_gene: NA
j_gene: TRBJ1-2
CDR3nt: TGTGCCACCAGCAGGGTTCTGACCGCCGTCGGAGGTGGCTACACCTTC
CDR3aa: CATSRVLTAVGGGYTF

abundance: NA
v_gene: TRBV28
d_gene: NA
j_gene: TRBJ2-1
CDR3nt: TGTGCCAGCAGTTTTCCGGGACGAGACAATGAGCAGTTCTTC
CDR3aa: CASSFPGRDNEQFF

abundance: many
v_gene: TRBV7-8
d_gene: NA
j_gene: TRBJ2-7
CDR3nt: TGTGCCAGCAGCTTAAGGGGGAACGAGCAGTACTTC
CDR3aa: CASSLRGNEQYF

abundance: NA
v_gene: TRBV10-1
d_gene: TRBD1
j_gene: TRBJ1-5
CDR3nt: TGCGCCTGGCGGGACAGCGGGAATCAGCCCCAGCATTTT
CDR3aa: CAWRDSGNQPQHF

abundance: NA
v_gene: TRBV27
d_gene: NA
j_gene: TRBJ2-7
CDR3nt: TGTGCCAGCAGTTTAAGGGGAGGCAGGGAGCTTCGCGAGCAGTACTTC
CDR3aa: CASSLRGGRELREQYF

abundance: NA
v_gene: TRBV7-3
d_gene: TRBD1
j_gene: TRBJ2-6
CDR3nt: TGTGCCAGCACCTTTCCCCTGGGACAGGTCGATGTCTCTGGGGCCAACGTCCTGACTTTC
CDR3aa: CASTFPLGQVDVSGANVLTF

abundance: NA
v_gene: TRBV28
d_gene: NA
j_gene: TRBJ2-3
CDR3nt: TGTGCCAGCAGCCCCGTTTTGATCTCAGATACGCAGTATTTT
CDR3aa: CASSPVLISDTQYF

abundance: NA
v_gene: TRBV7-9
d_gene: TRBD2
j_gene: TRBJ2-2
CDR3nt: TGTGCCAGCAGCTTTAGCGGGGGGCTCACCGGGGAGCTGTTTTTT
CDR3aa: CASSFSGGLTGELFF

abundance: NA
v_gene: TRBV7-9
d_gene: NA
j_gene: TRBJ1-2
CDR3nt: TGTGCCAGCAGTCTCGGACAGCGGGAAGGGGGCTACACCTTC
CDR3aa: CASSLGQREGGYTF

abundance: many
v_gene: TRBV7-2
d_gene: NA
j_gene: TRBJ2-5
CDR3nt: TGTGCCAGCAGCTCCCCGTCCGGGATCGGAGAGACCCAGTACTTC
CDR3aa: CASSSPSGIGETQYF

abundance: NA
v_gene: TRBV12-3/TRBV12-4
d_gene: NA
j_gene: TRBJ1-1
CDR3nt: TGTGCCAGCAGTTTATGCGCCGTGAACACTGAAGCTTTCTTT
CDR3aa: CASSLCAVNTEAFF

abundance: few
v_gene: TRBV5-6
d_gene: NA
j_gene: TRBJ1-2
CDR3nt: TGTGCCAGCAGCTTGCAGTACTATGGCTACACCTTC
CDR3aa: CASSLQYYGYTF

abundance: few
v_gene: TRBV20-1
d_gene: NA
j_gene: TRBJ2-3
CDR3nt: TGCAGTGCTAGAGATCCTACAGGGCCTAGCACAGATACGCAGTATTTT
CDR3aa: CSARDPTGPSTDTQYF

abundance: few
v_gene: TRBV6-5
d_gene: NA
j_gene: TRBJ2-5
CDR3nt: TGTGCCAGCAGTCGGACAGTCCTTGGTTCCCCCAACCAAGAGACCCAGTACTTC
CDR3aa: CASSRTVLGSPNQETQYF

abundance: NA
v_gene: TRBV6-2/TRBV6-3
d_gene: NA
j_gene: TRBJ1-1
CDR3nt: TGTGCCAGCAGTTACTTGGGGGTCGGGAACACTGAAGCTTTCTTT
CDR3aa: CASSYLGVGNTEAFF